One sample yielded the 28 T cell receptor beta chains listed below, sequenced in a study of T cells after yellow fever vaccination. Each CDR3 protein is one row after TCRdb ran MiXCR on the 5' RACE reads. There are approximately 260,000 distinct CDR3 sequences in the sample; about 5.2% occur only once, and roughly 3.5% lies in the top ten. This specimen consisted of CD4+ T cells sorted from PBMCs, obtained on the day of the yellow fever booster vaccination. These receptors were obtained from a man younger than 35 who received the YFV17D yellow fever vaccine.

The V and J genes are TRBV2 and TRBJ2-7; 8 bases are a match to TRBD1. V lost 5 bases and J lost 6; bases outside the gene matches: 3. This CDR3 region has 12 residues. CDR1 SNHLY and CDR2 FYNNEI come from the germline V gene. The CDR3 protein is CASSLQGGEQYV. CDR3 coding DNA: TGTGCCAGCAGTCTACAGGGGGGCGAGCAGTACGTC.

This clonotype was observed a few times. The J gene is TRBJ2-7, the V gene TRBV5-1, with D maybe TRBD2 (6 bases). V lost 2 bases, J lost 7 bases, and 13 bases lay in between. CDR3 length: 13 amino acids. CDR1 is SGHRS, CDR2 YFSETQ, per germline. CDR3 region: CASSFSWRDEQYF. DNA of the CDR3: TGCGCCAGCAGCTTTTCCTGGAGGGATGAGCAGTACTTC.

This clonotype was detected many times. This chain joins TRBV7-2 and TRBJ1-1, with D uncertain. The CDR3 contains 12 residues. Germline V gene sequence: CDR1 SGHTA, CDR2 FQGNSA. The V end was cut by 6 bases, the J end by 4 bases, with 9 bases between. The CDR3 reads CASRIRSTEAFF. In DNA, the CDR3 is TGTGCCAGCAGGATTAGGAGCACTGAAGCTTTCTTT.

CDR3 coding DNA: TGCGCCAGCAGCTTGGTTAAGGGACAGGGGTATAATTCACCCCTCCACTTT. It encodes CASSLVKGQGYNSPLHF. The chain joins TRBV5-1 to TRBJ1-6, with 10 bases that match TRBD1. CDR1 and CDR2 from the germline V gene are SGHRS and YFSETQ. V lost 0 bases, J lost 4 bases, and 4 bases stayed unmatched. The CDR3 loop spans 17 amino acids.

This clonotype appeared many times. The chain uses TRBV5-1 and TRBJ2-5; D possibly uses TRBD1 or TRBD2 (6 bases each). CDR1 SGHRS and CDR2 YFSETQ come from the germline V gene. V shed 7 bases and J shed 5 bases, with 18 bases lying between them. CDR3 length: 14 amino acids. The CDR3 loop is CASGQNRAGETQYF. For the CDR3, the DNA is TGCGCCAGCGGACAAAACAGGGCGGGGGAGACCCAGTACTTC.

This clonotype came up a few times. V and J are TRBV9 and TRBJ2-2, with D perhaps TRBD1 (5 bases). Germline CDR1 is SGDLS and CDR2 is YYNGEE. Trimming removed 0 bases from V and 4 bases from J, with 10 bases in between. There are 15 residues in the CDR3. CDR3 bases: TGTGCCAGCAGCGTAGCAAATAGGGGCACCGGGGAGCTGTTTTTT. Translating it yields CASSVANRGTGELFF.

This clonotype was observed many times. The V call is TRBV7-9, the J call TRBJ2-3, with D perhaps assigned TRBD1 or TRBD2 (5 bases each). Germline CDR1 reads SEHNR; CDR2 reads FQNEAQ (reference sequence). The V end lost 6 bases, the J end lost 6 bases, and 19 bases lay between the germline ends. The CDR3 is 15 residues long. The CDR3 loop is CASRGTERSVDTQYF. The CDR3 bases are TGTGCCAGCAGAGGGACCGAACGATCGGTGGATACGCAGTATTTT.

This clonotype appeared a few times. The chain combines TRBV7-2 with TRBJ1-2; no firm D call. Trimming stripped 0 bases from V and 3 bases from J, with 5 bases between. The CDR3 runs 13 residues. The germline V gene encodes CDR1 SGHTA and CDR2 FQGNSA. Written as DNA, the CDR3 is TGTGCCAGCAGCTTAGCACAGCACTATGGCTACACCTTC. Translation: CASSLAQHYGYTF.

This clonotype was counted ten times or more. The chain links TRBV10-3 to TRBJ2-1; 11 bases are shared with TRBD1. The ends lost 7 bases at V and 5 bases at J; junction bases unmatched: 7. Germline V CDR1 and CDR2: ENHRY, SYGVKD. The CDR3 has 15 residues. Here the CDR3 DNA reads TGTGCCATCAAAAAGGACAGGGGGCTGAACAATGAGCAGTTCTTC. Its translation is CAIKKDRGLNNEQFF.

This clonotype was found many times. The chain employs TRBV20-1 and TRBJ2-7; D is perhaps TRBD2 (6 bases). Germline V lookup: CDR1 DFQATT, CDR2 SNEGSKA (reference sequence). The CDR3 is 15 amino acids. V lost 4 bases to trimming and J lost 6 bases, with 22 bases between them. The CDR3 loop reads CSAKTQPGVPSEQYF. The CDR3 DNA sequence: TGCAGTGCTAAAACCCAGCCGGGGGTCCCGAGCGAGCAGTACTTC.

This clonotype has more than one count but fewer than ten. CDR3 coding DNA: TGCAGTGCTAGGGGGACAGGGGTTGAGACTGAAGCTTTCTTT. Its translation: CSARGTGVETEAFF. The chain joins TRBV20-1 to TRBJ1-1; TRBD1 aligns across 10 bases. J gave up 5 bases and V 3 bases, and 6 bases lay outside the gene matches. The CDR3 is 14 residues long. Germline CDR1 DFQATT, CDR2 SNEGSKA (reference sequence).

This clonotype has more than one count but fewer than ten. The CDR3 sequence is CASSGGAQYGYTF. In DNA, the CDR3 is TGTGCCAGCAGCGGAGGGGCCCAGTATGGCTACACCTTC. This rearrangement joins TRBV9 to TRBJ1-2; TRBD1 is a possible D gene (5 bases). Germline V gives CDR1 SGDLS, CDR2 YYNGEE. The length of the CDR3 is 13 residues. V was pared by 3 bases and J by 5 bases, with 11 bases between.

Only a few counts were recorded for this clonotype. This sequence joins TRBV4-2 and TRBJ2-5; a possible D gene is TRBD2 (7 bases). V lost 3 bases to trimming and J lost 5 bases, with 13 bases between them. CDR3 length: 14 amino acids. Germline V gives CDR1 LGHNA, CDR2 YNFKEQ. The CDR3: CASSQGGATETQYF. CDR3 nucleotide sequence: TGTGCCAGCAGCCAGGGGGGGGCCACCGAGACCCAGTACTTC.

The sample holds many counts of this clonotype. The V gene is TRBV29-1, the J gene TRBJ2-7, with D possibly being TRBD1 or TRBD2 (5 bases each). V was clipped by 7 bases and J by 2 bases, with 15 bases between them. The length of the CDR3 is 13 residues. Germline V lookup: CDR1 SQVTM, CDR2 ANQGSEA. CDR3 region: CSAYRDGAYEQYF. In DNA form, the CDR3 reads TGCAGCGCCTACCGGGACGGGGCCTACGAGCAGTACTTC.

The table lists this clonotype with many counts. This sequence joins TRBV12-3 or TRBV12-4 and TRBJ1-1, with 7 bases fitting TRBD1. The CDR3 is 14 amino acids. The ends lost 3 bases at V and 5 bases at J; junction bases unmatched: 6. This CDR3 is CASSFLEGATEAFF. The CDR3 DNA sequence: TGTGCCAGCAGTTTTCTGGAGGGGGCTACTGAAGCTTTCTTT.

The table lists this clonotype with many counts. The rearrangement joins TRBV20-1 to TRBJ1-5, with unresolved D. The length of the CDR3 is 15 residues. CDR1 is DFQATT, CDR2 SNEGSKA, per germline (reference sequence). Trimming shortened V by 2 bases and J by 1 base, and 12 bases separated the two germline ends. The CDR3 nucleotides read TGCAGTGCTAGAACGGAAACAGACAGCAATCAGCCCCAGCATTTT. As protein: CSARTETDSNQPQHF.

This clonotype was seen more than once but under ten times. CDR3 amino acids: CASSEIGQDQPQHF. DNA of the CDR3: TGTGCCAGCAGTGAAATCGGCCAGGACCAGCCCCAGCATTTT. The rearrangement uses TRBV2 and TRBJ1-5; the D is unclear. Trimming took off 2 bases at V and 7 bases at J, with 12 bases between the two ends. The CDR3 extends over 14 amino acids. Germline V gene lookup returns CDR1 SNHLY and CDR2 FYNNEI.

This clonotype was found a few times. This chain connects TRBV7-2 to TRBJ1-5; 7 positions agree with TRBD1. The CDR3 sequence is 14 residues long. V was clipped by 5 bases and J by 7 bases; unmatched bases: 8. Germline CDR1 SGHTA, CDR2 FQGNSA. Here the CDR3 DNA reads TGTGCCAGCAGCATCGACAGGGTAAAACAGCCCCAGCATTTT. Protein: CASSIDRVKQPQHF.

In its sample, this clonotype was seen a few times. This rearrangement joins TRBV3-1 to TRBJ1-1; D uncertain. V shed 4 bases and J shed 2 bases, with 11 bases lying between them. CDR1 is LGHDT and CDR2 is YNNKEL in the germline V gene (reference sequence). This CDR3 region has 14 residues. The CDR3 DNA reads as TGTGCCAGCAGCCGTTGGGAGGATAACACTGAAGCTTTCTTT. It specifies CASSRWEDNTEAFF.

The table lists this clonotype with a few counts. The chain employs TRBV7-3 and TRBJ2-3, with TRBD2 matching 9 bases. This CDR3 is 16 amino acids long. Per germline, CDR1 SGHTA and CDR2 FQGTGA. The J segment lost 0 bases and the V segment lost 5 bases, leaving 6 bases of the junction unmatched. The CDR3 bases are TGTGCCAGCAGCCTAGGGACTAGCACAAGCACAGATACGCAGTATTTT. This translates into CASSLGTSTSTDTQYF.

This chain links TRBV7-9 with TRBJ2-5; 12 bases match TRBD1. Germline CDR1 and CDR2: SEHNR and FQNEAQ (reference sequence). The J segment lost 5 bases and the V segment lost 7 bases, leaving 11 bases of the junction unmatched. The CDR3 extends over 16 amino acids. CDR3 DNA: TGTGCCAGCACGACCGGGACAGGGGGCGTTGGGGAGACCCAGTACTTC. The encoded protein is CASTTGTGGVGETQYF.

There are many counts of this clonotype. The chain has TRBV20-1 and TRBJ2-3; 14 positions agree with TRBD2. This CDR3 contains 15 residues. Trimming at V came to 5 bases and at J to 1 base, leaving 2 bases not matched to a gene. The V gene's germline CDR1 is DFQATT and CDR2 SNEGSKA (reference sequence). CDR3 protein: CSAAGLAGGTDTQYF. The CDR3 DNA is TGCAGTGCTGCGGGACTAGCGGGGGGCACAGATACGCAGTATTTT.

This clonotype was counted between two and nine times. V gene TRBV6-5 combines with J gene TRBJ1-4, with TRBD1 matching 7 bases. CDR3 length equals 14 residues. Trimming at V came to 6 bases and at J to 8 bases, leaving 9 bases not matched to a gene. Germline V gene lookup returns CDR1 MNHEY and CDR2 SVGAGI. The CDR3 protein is CASSRQGVREKLFF. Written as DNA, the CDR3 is TGTGCCAGCAGCAGACAGGGAGTCAGGGAAAAACTGTTTTTT.

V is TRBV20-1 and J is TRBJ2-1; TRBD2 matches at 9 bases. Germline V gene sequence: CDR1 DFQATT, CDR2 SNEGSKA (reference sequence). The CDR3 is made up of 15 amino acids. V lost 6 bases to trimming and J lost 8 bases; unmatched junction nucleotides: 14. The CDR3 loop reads CSAGPGSGGRYEQFF. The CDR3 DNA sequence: TGCAGTGCAGGCCCGGGGAGCGGGGGGCGGTATGAGCAGTTCTTC.

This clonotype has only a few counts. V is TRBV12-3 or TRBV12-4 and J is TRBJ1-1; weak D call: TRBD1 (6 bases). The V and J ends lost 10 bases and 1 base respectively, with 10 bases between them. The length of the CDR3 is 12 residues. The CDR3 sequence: CATRGPNTEAFF. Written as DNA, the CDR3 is TGTGCCACCAGGGGACCGAACACTGAAGCTTTCTTT.

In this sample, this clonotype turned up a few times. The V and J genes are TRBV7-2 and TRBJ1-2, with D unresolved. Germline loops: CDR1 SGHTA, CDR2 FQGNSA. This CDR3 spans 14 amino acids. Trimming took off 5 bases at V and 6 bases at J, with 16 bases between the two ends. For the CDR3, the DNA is TGTGCCAGCAGCCAGATGCCTAGGACGGATGGCTACACCTTC. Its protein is CASSQMPRTDGYTF.

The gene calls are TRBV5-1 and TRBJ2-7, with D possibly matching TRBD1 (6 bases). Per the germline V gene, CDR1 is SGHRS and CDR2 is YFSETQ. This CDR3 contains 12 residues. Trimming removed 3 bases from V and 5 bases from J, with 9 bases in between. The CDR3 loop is CASSSTGHEQYF. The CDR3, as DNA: TGCGCCAGCAGCTCGACAGGACACGAGCAGTACTTC.

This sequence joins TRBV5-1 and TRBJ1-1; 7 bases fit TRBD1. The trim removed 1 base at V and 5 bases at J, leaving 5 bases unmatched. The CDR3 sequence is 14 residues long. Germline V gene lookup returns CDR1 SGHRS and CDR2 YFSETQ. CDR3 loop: CASSLQGGGTEAFF. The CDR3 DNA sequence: TGCGCCAGCAGCTTGCAGGGGGGAGGGACTGAAGCTTTCTTT.